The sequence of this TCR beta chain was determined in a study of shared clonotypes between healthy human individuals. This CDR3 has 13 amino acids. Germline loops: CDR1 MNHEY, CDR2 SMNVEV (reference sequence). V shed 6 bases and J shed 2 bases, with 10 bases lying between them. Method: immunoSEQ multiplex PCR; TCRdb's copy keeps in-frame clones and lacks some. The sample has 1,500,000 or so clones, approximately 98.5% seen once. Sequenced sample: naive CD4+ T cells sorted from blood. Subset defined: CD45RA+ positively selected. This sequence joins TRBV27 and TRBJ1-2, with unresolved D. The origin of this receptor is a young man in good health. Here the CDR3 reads CASSPGRNYGYTF. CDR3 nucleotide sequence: TGTGCCAGCAGCCCCGGACGGAACTATGGCTACACCTTC.